What follows are 8 T cell receptor beta chains derived from one specimen sequenced in a study of T cell responses to AZD1222 COVID-19 vaccine. Libraries were prepared by immunoSEQ multiplex PCR; TCRdb keeps only in-frame clonotypes and omits some of them. The sample consists of about 120,000 clones, roughly nine tenths of them appearing once. The starting material was peripheral blood, obtained on day 0 of AZD1222 vaccination. The receptors originated from an adult in good health.

The chain is built from TRBV5-1 and TRBJ2-1, with 13 bases matching TRBD2. The junction had 4 bases not matched to a gene; V was cut back by 4 bases and J by 6 bases. The CDR3 runs 15 residues. The V gene's germline CDR1 is SGHRS and CDR2 YFSETQ. The CDR3 DNA is TGCGCCAGCAGCCCGGGACTAGCGGGGTCCAATGAGCAGTTCTTC. Translating it yields CASSPGLAGSNEQFF.

The chain uses TRBV13 and TRBJ1-1, with D unclear. CDR1 is PRHDT and CDR2 is FYEKMQ in the germline V gene (reference sequence). V lost 0 bases and J lost 2, with 7 bases in between. The length of the CDR3 is 14 residues. The CDR3 region has the DNA TGTGCCAGCAGCTTAGGGGCCTTAAACACTGAAGCTTTCTTT. This translates into CASSLGALNTEAFF.

V and J are TRBV27 and TRBJ2-6; 7 nucleotides align to TRBD1. V dropped 5 bases and J dropped 2; count of bases not matched to a gene: 6. This CDR3 contains 16 residues. CDR1 is MNHEY, CDR2 SMNVEV, per germline (reference sequence). CDR3: CASSLTGLAGANVLTF. CDR3 coding DNA: TGTGCCAGCAGTCTGACAGGGCTTGCTGGGGCCAACGTCCTGACTTTC.

The chain uses TRBV6-5 and TRBJ1-2, with no clear D. Trimming took off 2 bases at V and 10 bases at J, with 11 bases between the two ends. Germline values: CDR1 MNHEY, CDR2 SVGAGI. This CDR3 has 12 amino acids. CDR3 sequence: CASSYGVSNYTF. CDR3 nucleotide sequence: TGTGCCAGCAGTTACGGAGTTTCGAACTACACCTTC.

The chain couples TRBV6-5 to TRBJ1-5, with D unresolved. Germline CDR1 is MNHEY and CDR2 is SVGAGI. The CDR3 covers 14 residues. Trimming took 3 bases from V and 6 from J, leaving 12 bases between them. The CDR3 nucleotides read TGTGCCAGCAGTTATTCCCCGGTCGGTCAGCCCCAGCATTTT. This translates into CASSYSPVGQPQHF.

The chain is built from TRBV12-3 or TRBV12-4 and TRBJ1-2; D unclear. The CDR3 spans 13 residues. With 3 bases removed from V and 5 bases from J, the gap between germline ends came to 10 bases. CDR3 protein: CASSFMIDYGYTF. The CDR3 DNA is TGTGCCAGCAGTTTTATGATTGATTATGGCTACACCTTC.

The chain recombines TRBV19 with TRBJ1-3, with no clear D. The CDR3 covers 18 residues. Germline V gives CDR1 LNHDA, CDR2 SQIVND (reference sequence). Trimming stripped 1 base from V and 0 bases from J, with 16 bases between. Here the CDR3 reads CASSIGSTPSFSGNTIYF. As DNA, the CDR3 is TGTGCCAGTAGTATAGGTTCCACTCCATCCTTCTCTGGAAACACCATATATTTT.

The chain recombines TRBV6-6 with TRBJ1-2, with D unclear. The germline gives CDR1 MNHNY, CDR2 SVGAGI (reference sequence). Trimming took 1 base from V and 0 from J, leaving 9 bases between them. This CDR3 is built from 15 residues. CDR3 nucleotide sequence: TGTGCCAGCAGTTACTGGTCGGGTTCTAACTATGGCTACACCTTC. It translates to CASSYWSGSNYGYTF.